This T cell receptor beta chain was sequenced in a study of control samples from healthy donors and cancer patients. V shed 2 bases and J shed 2 bases, with 12 bases lying between them. The CDR3 length is 15 residues. Germline-derived CDR1 and CDR2 are SGHVS and FNYEAQ. Sequenced by immunoSEQ multiplex PCR; TCRdb stores in-frame clones only, minus some. Of approximately 150,000 clones in the sample, about 91% were seen once. The chain uses TRBV7-6 and TRBJ2-5; a weak D match, TRBD2 (6 bases). The TCR sequence derives from a middle-aged woman in good health. The sequenced material came from blood. The CDR3 region has the DNA TGTGCCAGCAGCTTATTTGGAGGGGAACAAGAGACCCAGTACTTC. It yields the protein CASSLFGGEQETQYF.